The T cell receptor (beta chain) under discussion was sequenced for a study of a mutant IDH1 vaccine in newly diagnosed glioma. V was cut by 4 bases and J by 0 bases, with 11 bases left in between. CDR3 length: 15 amino acids. Germline V CDR1 and CDR2: SGHKS, YYEKEE (reference sequence). Time point noted: baseline, week 1 (first vaccination visit). The treatment: pre-vaccination baseline after standard-of-care therapy. Produced via immunoSEQ multiplex PCR; TCRdb's table is partial and in-frame only. The sample shows tens of thousands of clones, roughly 85% of them seen only once. The chain couples TRBV5-5 to TRBJ1-5; perhaps TRBD1 as D (6 bases). Sequenced material: PBMCs, taken from a glioma patient treated with radiotherapy, temozolomide or both. This TCR came from a man aged 35-49 years with glioma. The CDR3 DNA sequence: TGTGCCAGCAGCAAGGGGGACGGTAGCAATCAGCCCCAGCATTTT. Residues: CASSKGDGSNQPQHF.